This entry concerns a single TCR beta chain. 13 Jbeta primers and 60 Vbeta primers were used for the PCR. The method was immunoSEQ multiplex PCR; TCRdb's version includes in-frame clones alone and lacks a portion of them. The sample lists 110,000 to 150,000 clones; about 82% were seen once. Germline CDR1 reads SGHRS; CDR2 reads YFSETQ. The CDR3 consists of 18 residues. V lost 0 bases and J lost 2; bases outside the gene matches: 12. The data originate from a study of cytomegalovirus exposure and HLA in healthy donors. Material: PBMCs. This sequence originates from a woman between 40 and 50 years old in good health and CMV-seropositive. V usage is TRBV5-1 and J usage is TRBJ2-7; 9 bases map to TRBD2. This CDR3 reads CASSLGAGGPRLTYEQYF. The CDR3 bases are TGCGCCAGCAGCTTGGGCGCGGGAGGGCCCCGACTCACCTACGAGCAGTACTTC.